Here is one T cell receptor (beta chain) with its context. Its antigen is currently unknown. The protocol was immunoSEQ multiplex PCR, while the TCRdb copy is restricted to in-frame clones and leaves out a portion. This sample has roughly 77,000 clones, with over 80% found just once. This sample is drawn from a study of OX40 agonist ivuxolimab in advanced cancers. Turning to the study itself: As their treatment, patients were administered ivuxolimab, an agonistic anti-OX40 (CD134) antibody. The study's findings and limits: With doses of 0.1-3.0 mg/kg, partial responders showed among the lowest clonal expansion.

This sample comprised CD4+ or CD8+ T cells sorted from blood, obtained in a trial of the OX40 agonist ivuxolimab. This TCR came from an adult with an advanced solid tumor such as melanoma, head and neck, liver or kidney cancer.

The CDR3 protein is CATSTRRGRRTDTQYF. The DNA of the CDR3 is TGTGCCACCAGCACGCGTCGCGGGAGGAGGACAGATACGCAGTATTTT. V and J are TRBV15 and TRBJ2-3; 8 bases match TRBD2. The germline V gene encodes CDR1 LNHNV and CDR2 YYDKDF (reference sequence). The CDR3 extends over 16 amino acids. The V segment lost 4 bases and the J segment 3 bases; nucleotides outside the gene matches: 9.